Given below is one T cell receptor (beta chain) in context. This clonotype showed up just a few times. Its specific antigen is unknown. No clone much larger than this one lies a single base away; base qualities are absent. The library was obtained by 5' RACE. The sequencing machine was an Illumina HiSeq 2500. A second PCR of roughly 7 to 11 cycles was performed with a sample-barcoded 5' primer and a J-beta primer mix. A unique molecular identifier was introduced onto each TCR beta cDNA molecule by a template-switch 5' adaptor carrying 12 random nucleotides. Each sample yielded at least 2.5 million CDR3-containing paired-end reads. First-strand cDNA was synthesized from all RNA with the Mint cDNA synthesis kit, primed by a TRBC-specific oligonucleotide. Following uracil-DNA glycosylase treatment, all cDNA underwent a first 18-cycle PCR with the universal primers M1SS and BC2_uni_R. The paper's data handling went like this. For normalization, 1 million high-quality reads, each with a distinct molecular identifier, were randomly selected from each sample. Instead of being binned into consensus sequences, reads with shared molecular identifiers were discarded. CDR3 identification, clonotype clustering and error correction used MiTCR with a Q25 quality threshold and the strictest error-elimination algorithm. A nonparametric unseen species model with Euler transformation was used to estimate a lower bound on total TCR beta diversity. The raw public reads went through TCRdb reprocessing: fastp at Q25, MiXCR clone calling, in-frame beta chains kept. Identical CDR3 proteins give one entry, which carries the most common genes and DNA. The V and J calls were determined by TCRdb, not by the authors. The sample records 1.2 million to 1.5 million distinct CDR3 sequences, roughly 40% of which are singletons. The biggest ten clones account for 7.9% of the sample.

The entry originates in a study of blood T cells in healthy people across ages (dated by TCRdb to the mid-2010s). Regarding the complete study: Template switching captured roughly one uniquely barcoded TCR beta cDNA molecule per two T cells in model experiments. Using deep sequencing normalized with unique cDNA molecular identifiers, the study measured how TCR beta repertoire diversity changes with age. The donors were divided into four age groups: young (average around 15 years), middle-aged (about 41), aged (approximately 64) and long-lived (about 79). To avoid experimental bias, donors of different ages were distributed randomly across sequencing lanes. Two additional independent replicas of 1 million unique cDNA reads from the same blood draw were analyzed for two donors (one aged 18 to 30 and one aged 80 or older). Points the paper makes about the study in general: Observed TCR beta diversity per million T cells fell roughly linearly with age, and a significant reduction was already apparent by age about 43. Since profiling was done on bulk unsorted PBMCs, naive and antigen-experienced compartments could not be conclusively compared. The percentage of naive T cells measured by flow cytometry correlated strongly with observed TCR beta diversity. Compared with the aged group, the long-lived group had more naive CD4+ T cells, fewer expanded clones and increased TCR diversity, a pattern suggesting age selection. Estimates of total diversity based on one million sequenced T cells were regarded as lower bounds and as underestimates. Because the CMV infection status of the donors was unknown, age-related changes in expanded clonotypes may potentially have been confounded.

The germline V gene supplies CDR1 MGHRA and CDR2 YSYEKL. The CDR3 holds 14 amino acids from the cysteine to the phenylalanine. Only CDR3 DNA remains: 42 bases, in frame from the first base. Cut back by 0 bases and 12 bases, the V and J ends lie 14 bases apart. Systemically healthy Caucasian individuals from Russia, some 38 in total and aged about 6 to 95 years, were included as donors. Around 10 milliliters of peripheral blood were collected from each donor into EDTA-treated Vacutainer tubes. Ficoll-Paque density-gradient centrifugation was used to isolate PBMCs, with at least 6.5 million per sample. Total RNA, at least 5.5 micrograms per sample, was extracted from PBMCs with Trizol reagent. For every donor, flow cytometry on a PBMC aliquot measured the percentage of naive CD45RAhigh/CD27high T cells.

Sequenced input: blood. The clonotype comes from a woman aged 18 to 35 in good health. The rearranged segments are TRBV4-1 and TRBJ1-4; the D gene is unclear. In nucleotide form, the sequence is TGCGCCAGCAGCCAAGAATGGCCTAAGGAAGAACTGTTTTTT. This gives the protein CASSQEWPKEELFF.